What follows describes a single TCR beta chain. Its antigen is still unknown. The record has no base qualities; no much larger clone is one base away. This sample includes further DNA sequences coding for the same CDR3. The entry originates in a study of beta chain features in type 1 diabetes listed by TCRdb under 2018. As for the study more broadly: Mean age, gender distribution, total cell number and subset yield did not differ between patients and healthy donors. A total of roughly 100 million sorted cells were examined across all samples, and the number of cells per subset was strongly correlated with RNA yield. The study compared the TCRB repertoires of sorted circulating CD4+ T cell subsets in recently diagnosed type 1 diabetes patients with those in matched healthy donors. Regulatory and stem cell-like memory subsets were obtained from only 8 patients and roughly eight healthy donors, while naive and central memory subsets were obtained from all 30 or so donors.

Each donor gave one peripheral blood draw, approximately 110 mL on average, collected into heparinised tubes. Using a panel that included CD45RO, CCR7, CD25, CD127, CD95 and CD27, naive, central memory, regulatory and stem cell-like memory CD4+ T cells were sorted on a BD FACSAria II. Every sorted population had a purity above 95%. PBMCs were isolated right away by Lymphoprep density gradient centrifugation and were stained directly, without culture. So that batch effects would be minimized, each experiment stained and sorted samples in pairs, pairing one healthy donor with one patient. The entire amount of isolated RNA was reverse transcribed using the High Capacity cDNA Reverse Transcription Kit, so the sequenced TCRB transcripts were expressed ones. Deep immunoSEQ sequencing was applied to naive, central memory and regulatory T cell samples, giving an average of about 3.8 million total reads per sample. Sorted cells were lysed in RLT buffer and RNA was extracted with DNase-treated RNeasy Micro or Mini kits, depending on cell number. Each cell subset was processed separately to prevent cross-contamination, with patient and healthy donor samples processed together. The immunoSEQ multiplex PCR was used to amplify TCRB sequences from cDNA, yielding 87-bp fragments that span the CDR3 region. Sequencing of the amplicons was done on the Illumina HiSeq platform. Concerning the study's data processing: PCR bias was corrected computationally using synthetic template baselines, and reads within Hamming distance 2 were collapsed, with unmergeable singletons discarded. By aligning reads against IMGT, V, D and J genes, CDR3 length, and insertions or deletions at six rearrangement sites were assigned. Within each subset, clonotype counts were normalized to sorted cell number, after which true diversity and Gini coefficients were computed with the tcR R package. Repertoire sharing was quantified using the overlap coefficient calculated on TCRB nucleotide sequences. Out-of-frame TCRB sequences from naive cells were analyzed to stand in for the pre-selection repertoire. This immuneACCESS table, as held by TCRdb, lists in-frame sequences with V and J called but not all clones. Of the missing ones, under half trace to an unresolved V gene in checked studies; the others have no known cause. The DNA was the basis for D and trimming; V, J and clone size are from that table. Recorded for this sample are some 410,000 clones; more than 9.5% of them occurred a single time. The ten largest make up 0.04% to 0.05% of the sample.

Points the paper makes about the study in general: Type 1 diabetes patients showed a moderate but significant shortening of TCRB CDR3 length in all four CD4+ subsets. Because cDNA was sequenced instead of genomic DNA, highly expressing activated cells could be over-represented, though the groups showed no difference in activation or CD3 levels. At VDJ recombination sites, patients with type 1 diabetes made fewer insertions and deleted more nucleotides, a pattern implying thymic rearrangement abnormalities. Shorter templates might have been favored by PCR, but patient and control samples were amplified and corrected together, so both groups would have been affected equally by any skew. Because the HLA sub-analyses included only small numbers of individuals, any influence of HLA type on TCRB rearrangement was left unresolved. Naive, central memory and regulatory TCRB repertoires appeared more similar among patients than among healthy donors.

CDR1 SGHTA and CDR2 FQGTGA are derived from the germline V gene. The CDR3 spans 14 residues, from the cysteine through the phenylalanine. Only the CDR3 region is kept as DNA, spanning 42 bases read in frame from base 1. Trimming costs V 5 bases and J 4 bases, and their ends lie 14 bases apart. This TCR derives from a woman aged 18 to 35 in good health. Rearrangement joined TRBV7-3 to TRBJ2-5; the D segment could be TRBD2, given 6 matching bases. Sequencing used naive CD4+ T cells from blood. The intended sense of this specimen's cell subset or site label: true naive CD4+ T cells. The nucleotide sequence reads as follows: TGTGCCAGCAGCCCGACCGGGGGTCGAGAGACCCAGTACTTC. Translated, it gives CASSPTGGRETQYF.